This T cell receptor beta chain was obtained from a study of T cell responses to AZD1222 COVID-19 vaccine. TCRdb's table, derived via immunoSEQ multiplex PCR, lists solely in-frame clones and lacks some. The sample records about 97,000 clones, around 87% being singletons. Investigators merged groups given second doses at roughly 4 or roughly 12 weeks. Broader study findings: Baseline seropositivity characterized only a handful of AZD1222 recipients.

Germline CDR1 is SGHTA and CDR2 is FQGTGA. The CDR3 sequence is 17 residues long. V lost 5 bases to trimming and J lost 1 base, with 18 bases between them. Concerning this clone itself: Its antigen is undetermined.

The material sequenced was peripheral blood, taken 28 days after the second AZD1222 dose. This chain links TRBV7-3 with TRBJ2-1; a weak D match, TRBD2 (5 bases). The source is an adult who received the AZD1222 COVID-19 vaccine. The CDR3 here is CASSAPEVGSSYNEQFF. In DNA, the CDR3 is TGTGCCAGCAGCGCCCCCGAAGTGGGGAGTTCCTACAATGAGCAGTTCTTC. Filled out from reference TRBV7-3 and TRBJ2-1, the complete variable domain reads GAGVSQTPSNKVTEKGKYVELRCDPISGHTALYWYRQSLGQGPEFLIYFQGTGAADDSGLPNDRFFAVRPEGSVSTLKIQRTERGDSAVYLCASSAPEVGSSYNEQFFGPGTRLTVL.